These T cell receptor beta chains were read from a single sample in a study of T cells after yellow fever vaccination. TCRdb recomputed calls from the 5' RACE reads with MiXCR, one row per CDR3 protein. The sample consists of 400,000 or so distinct CDR3 sequences, 6% to 8% of them appearing once. The sample here was PBMCs, taken 5 days after the yellow fever booster vaccination. Every receptor here comes from a young man who received the YFV17D yellow fever vaccine. CDR3s include the opening cysteine and the closing phenylalanine or tryptophan. The D gene is left open where the match is weak. Clone size is not always given. Where it is, it says once, few, many or a class for expanded clones.

clone size	V gene	J gene	D gene	CDR3 protein	CDR3 DNA
few	TRBV4-3	TRBJ1-5	NA	CASSQDIREIGNQPQHF	TGCGCCAGCAGCCAAGATATCCGGGAAATCGGCAATCAGCCCCAGCATTTT
NA	TRBV7-2	TRBJ2-7	NA	CASSPWGDSTYEQYF	TGTGCCAGCAGCCCCTGGGGGGACAGTACCTACGAGCAGTACTTC
few	TRBV4-1	TRBJ2-2	NA	CASSRMRTVKQNTGELFF	TGCGCCAGCAGCCGCATGAGGACCGTCAAACAGAACACCGGGGAGCTGTTTTTT
few	TRBV7-2	TRBJ2-3	TRBD2	CASRLAGVGTDTQYF	TGTGCCAGCAGACTAGCGGGAGTTGGAACAGATACGCAGTATTTT
few	TRBV5-1	TRBJ2-1	TRBD2	CASTLHRAGGPTEQFF	TGCGCCAGCACCCTCCACCGAGCGGGAGGGCCCACTGAGCAGTTCTTC
many	TRBV12-3/TRBV12-4	TRBJ2-1	TRBD2	CASTAGTSGYNEQFF	TGTGCCAGCACGGCCGGGACTAGCGGCTACAATGAGCAGTTCTTC
few	TRBV18	TRBJ2-5	NA	CASSPPAEETQYF	TGTGCCAGCTCACCACCCGCAGAAGAGACCCAGTACTTC
few	TRBV4-3	TRBJ2-3	NA	CASSLLGRTGGTDTQYF	TGCGCCAGCAGCCTACTAGGACGTACGGGGGGCACAGATACGCAGTATTTT
NA	TRBV20-1	TRBJ2-5	TRBD1	CSARDLQGARETQYF	TGCAGTGCTAGAGATCTTCAGGGGGCAAGGGAGACCCAGTACTTC
many	TRBV24-1	TRBJ2-1	TRBD2	CATSDTLRGGRASRNEQFF	TGTGCCACCAGTGACACCCTCCGGGGCGGGAGGGCCTCAAGGAATGAGCAGTTCTTC
NA	TRBV12-3/TRBV12-4	TRBJ2-7	NA	CASSRLTRYEQYF	TGTGCCAGCAGTCGATTAACAAGGTACGAGCAGTACTTC
NA	TRBV6-2/TRBV6-3	TRBJ2-5	TRBD1	CASSLRRDRGLETQYF	TGTGCCAGCAGCCTCCGGAGGGACAGGGGGCTCGAGACCCAGTACTTC
many	TRBV15	TRBJ2-7	TRBD2	CATSRGLGGGPNYEQYF	TGTGCCACCAGCAGAGGTTTGGGGGGAGGGCCTAATTACGAGCAGTACTTC
few	TRBV29-1	TRBJ2-7	TRBD2	CSVLSPPGGEQYF	TGCAGCGTTCTTTCCCCTCCGGGGGGCGAGCAGTACTTC
NA	TRBV5-1	TRBJ2-2	NA	CASSSDYLNTGELFF	TGCGCCAGCAGCTCTGACTATTTGAACACCGGGGAGCTGTTTTTT
NA	TRBV28	TRBJ1-2	NA	CASSARVNYGYTF	TGTGCCAGCAGTGCCAGGGTAAACTATGGCTACACCTTC
NA	TRBV18	TRBJ1-3	TRBD1	CASSPPDRHSGNTIYF	TGTGCCAGCTCACCACCGGACAGGCACTCTGGAAACACCATATATTTT
few	TRBV28	TRBJ1-1	NA	CASSPPTGLRTEAFF	TGTGCCAGCAGTCCACCGACAGGCTTGAGGACTGAAGCTTTCTTT
NA	TRBV5-1	TRBJ2-3	TRBD2	CASSLQSGSTDTQYF	TGCGCCAGCAGCTTGCAAAGCGGGAGTACAGATACGCAGTATTTT
many	TRBV29-1	TRBJ2-5	NA	CSVLLGGTQETQYF	TGCAGCGTTCTTTTGGGCGGGACCCAAGAGACCCAGTACTTC
NA	TRBV5-1	TRBJ2-7	NA	CASSLGHRDSYEQYF	TGCGCCAGCAGCTTGGGGCATCGAGACAGCTACGAGCAGTACTTC
few	TRBV5-5	TRBJ1-5	TRBD1	CASSLGWGGTGKNQPQHF	TGTGCCAGCAGCTTGGGTTGGGGCGGGACAGGGAAAAATCAGCCCCAGCATTTT
NA	TRBV20-1	TRBJ2-3	TRBD2	CSAPGLAGGLDTQYF	TGCAGTGCTCCCGGACTAGCGGGAGGTTTAGATACGCAGTATTTT
many	TRBV29-1	TRBJ2-5	NA	CSVRPGVGETQYF	TGCAGCGTTCGACCAGGGGTGGGAGAGACCCAGTACTTC
few	TRBV6-1	TRBJ2-7	TRBD1	CASSESGTGYYEQYF	TGTGCCAGCTCCGAGAGTGGGACAGGGTACTACGAGCAGTACTTC
NA	TRBV3-1	TRBJ2-7	NA	CASSPDRNEQYF	TGTGCCAGCAGCCCAGATAGGAACGAGCAGTACTTC
NA	TRBV28	TRBJ1-2	TRBD1	CASFGQDSYGYTF	TGTGCCAGTTTTGGACAGGACAGCTATGGCTACACCTTC
NA	TRBV13	TRBJ1-5	TRBD1	CASSSQGAAQPQHF	TGTGCCAGCAGCTCGCAGGGGGCGGCTCAGCCCCAGCATTTT
many	TRBV5-1	TRBJ1-1	TRBD1	CASSLLGQGLTNEAFF	TGCGCCAGCAGCTTACTGGGACAGGGCCTAACCAATGAAGCTTTCTTT
NA	TRBV18	TRBJ2-2	NA	CASSPRPPPGELFF	TGTGCCAGCTCACCACGTCCACCTCCCGGGGAGCTGTTTTTT
many	TRBV7-2	TRBJ2-2	NA	CASRLRRGGGELFF	TGTGCCAGCAGGCTTAGAAGGGGAGGCGGGGAGCTGTTTTTT
many	TRBV6-5	TRBJ1-4	NA	CASSSIGEKLFF	TGTGCCAGCAGTTCGATAGGTGAAAAACTGTTTTTT
few	TRBV19	TRBJ2-1	NA	CASKNPSYNEQFF	TGTGCCAGTAAGAACCCCAGCTACAATGAGCAGTTCTTC
few	TRBV7-9	TRBJ2-7	TRBD1	CASSFRTGRCYEQYF	TGTGCCAGCAGCTTCCGGACAGGTCGTTGCTACGAGCAGTACTTC
many	TRBV6-5	TRBJ1-5	TRBD1	CASSSGQGQPQHF	TGTGCCAGCAGTTCGGGACAGGGTCAGCCCCAGCATTTT
few	TRBV20-1	TRBJ2-1	NA	CSGPAGGADYNEQFF	TGCAGTGGTCCGGCCGGGGGCGCTGATTACAATGAGCAGTTCTTC
few	TRBV6-5	TRBJ1-2	TRBD1	CASSSGQAAFRYGYTF	TGTGCCAGCAGTTCCGGACAGGCTGCCTTCCGTTATGGCTACACCTTC